Listed below are T cell receptor beta chains from one sample, sequenced in a study of regulatory T cells in long-lasting Graves disease. TCRdb analysed the multiplex PCR reads with MiXCR anew, one entry per CDR3 protein. The table lists around 250,000 distinct CDR3 sequences, 18% of them singletons. This same sample was also part of a study on T cells in Graves' hyperthyroidism and ophthalmopathy.

Sequencing used peripheral blood mononuclear cells (PBMCs), obtained at new diagnosis, from a patient treated with antithyroid drugs. The receptors originated from a woman aged 30 to 39 with Graves disease. Each CDR3 is given without its conserved first and last residue. D genes are given only for firm matches. The size entry is marked missing in some rows and otherwise reads once, few, many or a size class.

j_call v_call clone_size d_call cdr3_aa
TRBJ2-3 TRBV7-9 NA TRBD1 ASSLDRSRTDTQY
TRBJ1-3 TRBV20-1 many NA SARDSLGVYIY
TRBJ1-4 TRBV2 many NA ASSARLDKEKLF
TRBJ1-1 TRBV11-1 many TRBD1 ASGPTGEAF
TRBJ2-2 TRBV7-2 many TRBD2 ASSPRLAVGELF
TRBJ2-1 TRBV3-1 many NA ASSQASYTASSYNEQF
TRBJ2-7 TRBV5-1 many NA ASRIPGTTHEQY
TRBJ1-5 TRBV12-3/TRBV12-4 many NA ASSWRGNQPQH
TRBJ2-1 TRBV7-3 many NA ASSLNSGEQF
TRBJ1-4 TRBV18 many NA ATTDILTNEKLF
TRBJ2-2 TRBV6-1 NA NA ATGLTSPRSGELF
TRBJ1-2 TRBV25-1 few NA ASSDGKRTESNYGYT
TRBJ1-1 TRBV20-1 many NA SARLYGLDTEAF
TRBJ2-1 TRBV11-3 many TRBD2 ASSQGTSRNNEQF
TRBJ2-1 TRBV6-2/TRBV6-3 many NA ASRQVSYNEQF
TRBJ1-1 TRBV20-1 many NA SAMGQGDTEAF
TRBJ1-2 TRBV2 many NA ASSPQGSGFNYGYT
TRBJ1-6 TRBV20-1 many NA SAGQGVGSPLH